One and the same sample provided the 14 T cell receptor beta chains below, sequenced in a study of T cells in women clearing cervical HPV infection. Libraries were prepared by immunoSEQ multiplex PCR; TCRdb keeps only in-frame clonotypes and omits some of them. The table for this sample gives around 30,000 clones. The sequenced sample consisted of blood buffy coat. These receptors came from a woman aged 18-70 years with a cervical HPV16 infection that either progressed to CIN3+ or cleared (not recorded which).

The CDR3 reads CASSHTYAPEAFF. Partial CDR3 DNA: TGTGCCAGCAGCCACACTTACGCTCCTGAA. The chain recombines TRBV14 with TRBJ1-1, with D unclear. The sequenced fragment ends 3 residues before the CDR3 boundary, so the rest is inferred from the germline J gene. There are 13 residues in the CDR3. In germline, CDR1 is SGHDN, CDR2 FVKESK. The V end lost 3 bases, the J end lost 6 bases, and 11 bases lay between the germline ends.

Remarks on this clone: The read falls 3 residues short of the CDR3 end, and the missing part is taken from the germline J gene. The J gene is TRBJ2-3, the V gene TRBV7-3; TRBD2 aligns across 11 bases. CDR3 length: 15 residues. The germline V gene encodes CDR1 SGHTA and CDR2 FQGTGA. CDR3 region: CASSRSGGVRETQYF. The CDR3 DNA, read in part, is TGTGCCAGCAGCCGTAGCGGGGGGGTCCGGGAGACG.

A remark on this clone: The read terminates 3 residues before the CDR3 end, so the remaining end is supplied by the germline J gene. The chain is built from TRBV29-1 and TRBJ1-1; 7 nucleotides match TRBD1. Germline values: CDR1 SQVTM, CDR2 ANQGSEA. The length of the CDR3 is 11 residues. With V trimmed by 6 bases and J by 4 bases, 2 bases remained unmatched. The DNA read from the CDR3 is TGCAGCGTGACAGGGTCCACTGAA. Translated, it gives CSVTGSTE. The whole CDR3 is CSVTGSTEAFF.

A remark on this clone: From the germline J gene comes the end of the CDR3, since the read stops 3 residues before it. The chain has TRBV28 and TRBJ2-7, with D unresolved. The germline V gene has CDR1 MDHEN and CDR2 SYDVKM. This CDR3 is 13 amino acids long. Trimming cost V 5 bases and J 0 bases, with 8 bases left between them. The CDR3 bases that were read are TGTGCCAGCAGTATATCAAACTCCTACGAG. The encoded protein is CASSISNSYE. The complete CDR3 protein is CASSISNSYEQYF.

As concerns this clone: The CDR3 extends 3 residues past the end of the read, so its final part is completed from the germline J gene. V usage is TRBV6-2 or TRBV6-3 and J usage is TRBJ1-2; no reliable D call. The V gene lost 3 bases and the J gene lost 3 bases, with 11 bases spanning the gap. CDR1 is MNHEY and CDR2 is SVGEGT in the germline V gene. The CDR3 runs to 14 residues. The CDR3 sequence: CASSYRVADYGYTF. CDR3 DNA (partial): TGTGCCAGCAGTTATAGGGTAGCGGACTATGGC.

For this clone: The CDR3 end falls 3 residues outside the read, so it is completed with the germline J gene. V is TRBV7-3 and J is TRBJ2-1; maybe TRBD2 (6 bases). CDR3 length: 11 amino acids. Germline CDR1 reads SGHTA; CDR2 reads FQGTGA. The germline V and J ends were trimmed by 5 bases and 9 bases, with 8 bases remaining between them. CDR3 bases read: TGTGCCAGCAGCGCCGGGGGTGAG. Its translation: CASSAGGE. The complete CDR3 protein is CASSAGGEQFF.

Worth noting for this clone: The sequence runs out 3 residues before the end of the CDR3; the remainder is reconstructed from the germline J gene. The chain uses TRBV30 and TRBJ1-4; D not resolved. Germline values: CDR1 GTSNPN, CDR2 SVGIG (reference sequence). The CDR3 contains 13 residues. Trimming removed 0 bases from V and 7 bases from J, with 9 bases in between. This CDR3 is CAWSVRIFEKLFF. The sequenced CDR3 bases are TGTGCCTGGAGTGTCAGGATTTTTGAAAAA.

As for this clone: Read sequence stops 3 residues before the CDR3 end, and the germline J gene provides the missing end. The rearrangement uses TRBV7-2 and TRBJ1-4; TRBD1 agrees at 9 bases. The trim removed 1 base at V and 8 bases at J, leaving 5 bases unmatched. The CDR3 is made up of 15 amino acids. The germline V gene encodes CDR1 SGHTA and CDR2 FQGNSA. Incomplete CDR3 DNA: TGTGCCAGCAGCTTAGTGGGACAGGGAGGGGAAAAA. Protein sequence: CASSLVGQGGEK. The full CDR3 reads CASSLVGQGGEKLFF.

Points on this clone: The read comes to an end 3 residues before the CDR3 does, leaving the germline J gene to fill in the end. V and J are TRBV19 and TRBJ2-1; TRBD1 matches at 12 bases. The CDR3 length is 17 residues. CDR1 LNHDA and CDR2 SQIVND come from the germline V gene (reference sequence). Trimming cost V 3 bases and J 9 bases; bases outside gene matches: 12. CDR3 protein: CASSMTPGQGALGEQFF. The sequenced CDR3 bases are TGTGCCAGTAGTATGACCCCGGGACAGGGGGCGCTGGGTGAG.

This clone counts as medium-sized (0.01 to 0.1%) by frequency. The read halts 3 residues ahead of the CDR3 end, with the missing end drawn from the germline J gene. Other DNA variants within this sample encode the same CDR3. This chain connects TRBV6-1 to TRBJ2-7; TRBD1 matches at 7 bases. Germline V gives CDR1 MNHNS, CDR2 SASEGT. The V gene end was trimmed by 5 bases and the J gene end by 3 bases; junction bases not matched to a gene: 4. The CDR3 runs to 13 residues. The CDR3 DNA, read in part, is TGTGCCAGCAGTCAAGGGGGCGGCTACGAG. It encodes CASSQGGGYE. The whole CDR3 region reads CASSQGGGYEQYF.

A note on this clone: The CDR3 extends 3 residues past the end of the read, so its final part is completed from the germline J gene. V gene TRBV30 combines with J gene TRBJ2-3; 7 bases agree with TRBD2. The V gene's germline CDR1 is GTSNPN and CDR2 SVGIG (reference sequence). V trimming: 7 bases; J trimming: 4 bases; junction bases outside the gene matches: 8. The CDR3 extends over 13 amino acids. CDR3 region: CALERGAADTQYF. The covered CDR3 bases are TGTGCCTTAGAGCGGGGAGCGGCAGATACG.

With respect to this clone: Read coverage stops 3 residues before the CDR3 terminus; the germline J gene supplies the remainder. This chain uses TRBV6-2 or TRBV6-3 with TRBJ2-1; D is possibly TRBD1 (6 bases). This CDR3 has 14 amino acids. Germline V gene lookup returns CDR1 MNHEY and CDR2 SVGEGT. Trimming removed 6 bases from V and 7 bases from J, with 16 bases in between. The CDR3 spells CASSKQGFVNEQFF. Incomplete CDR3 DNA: TGTGCCAGCAGCAAGCAGGGGTTCGTGAATGAG.

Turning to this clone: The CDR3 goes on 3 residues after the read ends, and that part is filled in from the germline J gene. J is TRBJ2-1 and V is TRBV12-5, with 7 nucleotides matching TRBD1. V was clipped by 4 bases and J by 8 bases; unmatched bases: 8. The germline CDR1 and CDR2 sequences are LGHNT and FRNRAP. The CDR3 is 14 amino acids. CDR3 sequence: CASGWDSPRDEQFF. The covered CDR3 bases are TGTGCTAGTGGTTGGGACAGTCCGAGGGATGAG. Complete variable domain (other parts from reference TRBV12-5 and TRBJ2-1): DARVTQTPRHKVTEMGQEVTMRCQPILGHNTVFWYRQTMMQGLELLAYFRNRAPLDDSGMPKDRFSAEMPDATLATLKIQPSEPRDSAVYFCASGWDSPRDEQFFGPGTRLTVL.

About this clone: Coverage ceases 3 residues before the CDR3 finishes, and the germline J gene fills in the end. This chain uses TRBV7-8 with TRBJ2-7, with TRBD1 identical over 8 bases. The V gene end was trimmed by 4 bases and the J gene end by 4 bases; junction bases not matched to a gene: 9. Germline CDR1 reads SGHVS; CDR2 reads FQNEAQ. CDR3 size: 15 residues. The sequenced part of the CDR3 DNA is TGTGCCAGCAGCTCACCTCTGACAGGGGAGTACGAG. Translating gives CASSSPLTGEYE. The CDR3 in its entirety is CASSSPLTGEYEQYF.